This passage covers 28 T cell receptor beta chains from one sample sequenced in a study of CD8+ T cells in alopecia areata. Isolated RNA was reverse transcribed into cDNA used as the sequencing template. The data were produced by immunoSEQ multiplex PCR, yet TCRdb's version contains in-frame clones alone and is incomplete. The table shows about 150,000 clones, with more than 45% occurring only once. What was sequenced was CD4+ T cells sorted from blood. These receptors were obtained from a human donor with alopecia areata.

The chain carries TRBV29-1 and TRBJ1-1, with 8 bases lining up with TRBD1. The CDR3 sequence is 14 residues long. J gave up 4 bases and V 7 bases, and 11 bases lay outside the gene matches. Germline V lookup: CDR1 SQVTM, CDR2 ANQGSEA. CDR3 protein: CSARTGLVSTEAFF. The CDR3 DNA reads TGCAGCGCCCGGACAGGGCTGGTCTCCACTGAAGCTTTCTTT.

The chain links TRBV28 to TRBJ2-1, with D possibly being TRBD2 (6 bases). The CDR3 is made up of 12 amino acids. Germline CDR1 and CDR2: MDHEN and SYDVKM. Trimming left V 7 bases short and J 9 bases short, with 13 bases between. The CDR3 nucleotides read TGTGCCAGCATCAGGGCCGGGGGTGAGCAGTTCTTC. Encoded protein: CASIRAGGEQFF.

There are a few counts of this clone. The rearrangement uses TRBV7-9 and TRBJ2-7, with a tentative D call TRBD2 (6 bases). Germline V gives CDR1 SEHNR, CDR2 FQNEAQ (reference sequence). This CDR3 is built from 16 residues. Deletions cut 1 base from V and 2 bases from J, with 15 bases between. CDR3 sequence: CASSLGAGRITYEQYF. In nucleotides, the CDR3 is TGTGCCAGCAGCTTAGGAGCGGGCAGGATAACCTACGAGCAGTACTTC.

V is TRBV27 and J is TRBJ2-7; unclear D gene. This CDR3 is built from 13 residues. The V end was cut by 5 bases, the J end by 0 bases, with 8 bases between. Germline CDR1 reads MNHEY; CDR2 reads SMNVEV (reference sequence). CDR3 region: CASSAPSSYEQYF. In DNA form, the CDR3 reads TGTGCCAGCAGTGCCCCGAGCTCCTACGAGCAGTACTTC.

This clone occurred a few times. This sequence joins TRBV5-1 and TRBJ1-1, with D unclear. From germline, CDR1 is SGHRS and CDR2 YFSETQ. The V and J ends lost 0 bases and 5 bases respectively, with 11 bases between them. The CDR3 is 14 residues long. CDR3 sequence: CASSLANRLTEAFF. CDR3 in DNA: TGCGCCAGCAGCTTGGCGAACCGATTGACTGAAGCTTTCTTT.

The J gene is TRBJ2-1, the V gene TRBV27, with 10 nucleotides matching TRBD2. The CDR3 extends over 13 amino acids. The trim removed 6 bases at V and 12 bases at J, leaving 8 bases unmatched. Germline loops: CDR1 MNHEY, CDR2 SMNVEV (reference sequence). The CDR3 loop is CASSRLAGHLQFF. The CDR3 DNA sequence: TGTGCCAGCAGCAGACTAGCGGGTCATCTGCAGTTCTTC.

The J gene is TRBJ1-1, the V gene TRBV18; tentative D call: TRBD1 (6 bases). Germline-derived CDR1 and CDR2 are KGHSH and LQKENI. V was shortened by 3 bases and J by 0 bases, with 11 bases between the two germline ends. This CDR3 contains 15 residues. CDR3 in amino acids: CASSPRGPMNTEAFF. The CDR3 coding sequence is TGTGCCAGCTCACCTCGGGGGCCGATGAACACTGAAGCTTTCTTT.

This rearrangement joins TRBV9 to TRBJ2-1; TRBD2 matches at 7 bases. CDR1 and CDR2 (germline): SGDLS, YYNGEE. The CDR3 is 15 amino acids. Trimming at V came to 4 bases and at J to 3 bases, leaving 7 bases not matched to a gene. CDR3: CASSQLAADYNEQFF. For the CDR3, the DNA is TGTGCCAGCAGCCAGCTAGCGGCAGACTACAATGAGCAGTTCTTC.

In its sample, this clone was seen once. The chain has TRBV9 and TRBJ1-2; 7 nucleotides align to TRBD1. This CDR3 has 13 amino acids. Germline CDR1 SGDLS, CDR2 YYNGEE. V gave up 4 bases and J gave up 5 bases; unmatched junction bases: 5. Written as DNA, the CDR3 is TGTGCCAGCAGCCCGGACAGGCAGTATGGCTACACCTTC. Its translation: CASSPDRQYGYTF.

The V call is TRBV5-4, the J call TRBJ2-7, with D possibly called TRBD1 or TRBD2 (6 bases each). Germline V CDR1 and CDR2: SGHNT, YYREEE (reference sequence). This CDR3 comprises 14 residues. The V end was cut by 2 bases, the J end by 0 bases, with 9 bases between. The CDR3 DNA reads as TGTGCCAGCAGCTTCGGGGGCAGCTCCTACGAGCAGTACTTC. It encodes CASSFGGSSYEQYF.

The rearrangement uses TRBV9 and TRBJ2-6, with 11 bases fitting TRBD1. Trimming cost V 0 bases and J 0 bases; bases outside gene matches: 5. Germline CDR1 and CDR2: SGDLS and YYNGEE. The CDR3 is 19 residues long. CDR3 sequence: CASSVEVGTGGSGANVLTF. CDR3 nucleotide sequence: TGTGCCAGCAGCGTAGAGGTCGGGACAGGGGGCTCTGGGGCCAACGTCCTGACTTTC.

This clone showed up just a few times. CDR3 DNA: TGCAGCGTTGGGTCATGGAACACTGAAGCTTTCTTT. It encodes CSVGSWNTEAFF. The chain links TRBV29-1 to TRBJ1-1; the D is unclear. CDR1 SQVTM and CDR2 ANQGSEA come from the germline V gene. With 4 bases removed from V and 1 base from J, the gap between germline ends came to 7 bases. The CDR3 loop spans 12 amino acids. Full variable domain (rest looked up from reference TRBV29-1 and TRBJ1-1): SAVISQKPSRDICQRGTSLTIQCQVDSQVTMMFWYRQQPGQSLTLIATANQGSEATYESGFVIDKFPISRPNLTFSTLTVSNMSPEDSSIYLCSVGSWNTEAFFGQGTRLTVV.

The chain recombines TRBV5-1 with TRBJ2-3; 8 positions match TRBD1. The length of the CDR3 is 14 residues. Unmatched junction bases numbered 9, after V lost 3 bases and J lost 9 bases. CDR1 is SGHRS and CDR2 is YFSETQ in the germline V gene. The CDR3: CASSWEQGGRTQYF. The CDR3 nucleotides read TGCGCCAGCAGCTGGGAACAGGGGGGACGGACGCAGTATTTT.

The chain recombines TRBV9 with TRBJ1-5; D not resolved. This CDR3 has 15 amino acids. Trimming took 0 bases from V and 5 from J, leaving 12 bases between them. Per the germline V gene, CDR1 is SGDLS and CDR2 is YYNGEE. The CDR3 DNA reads TGTGCCAGCAGCGTAGATATGGGCAGGTATCAGCCCCAGCATTTT. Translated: CASSVDMGRYQPQHF.

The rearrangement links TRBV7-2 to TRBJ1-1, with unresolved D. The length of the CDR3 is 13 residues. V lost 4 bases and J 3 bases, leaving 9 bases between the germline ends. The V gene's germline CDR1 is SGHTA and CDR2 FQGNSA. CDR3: CASSYSRDTEAFF. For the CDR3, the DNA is TGTGCCAGCAGCTATAGCCGGGACACTGAAGCTTTCTTT.

The CDR3 nucleotides are TGCAGCGTTGAAGTCGATCTTAGTAGCACCATATATTTT. The encoded protein is CSVEVDLSSTIYF. V is TRBV29-1 and J is TRBJ1-3, with D uncertain. CDR3 size: 13 residues. The V and J ends lost 1 base and 9 bases respectively, with 13 bases between them. From germline, CDR1 is SQVTM and CDR2 ANQGSEA.

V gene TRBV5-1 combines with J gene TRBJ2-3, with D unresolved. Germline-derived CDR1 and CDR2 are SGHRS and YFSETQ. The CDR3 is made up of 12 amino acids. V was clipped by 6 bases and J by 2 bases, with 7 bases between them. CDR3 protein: CASTFDTDTQYF. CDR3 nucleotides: TGCGCCAGCACCTTCGACACAGATACGCAGTATTTT.

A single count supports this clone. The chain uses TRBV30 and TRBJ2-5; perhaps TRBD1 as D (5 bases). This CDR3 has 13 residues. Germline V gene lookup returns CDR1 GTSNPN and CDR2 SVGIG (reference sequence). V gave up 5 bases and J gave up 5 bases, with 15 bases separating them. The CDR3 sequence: CAWGQGPGETQYF. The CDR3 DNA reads TGTGCCTGGGGCCAGGGCCCCGGGGAGACCCAGTACTTC.

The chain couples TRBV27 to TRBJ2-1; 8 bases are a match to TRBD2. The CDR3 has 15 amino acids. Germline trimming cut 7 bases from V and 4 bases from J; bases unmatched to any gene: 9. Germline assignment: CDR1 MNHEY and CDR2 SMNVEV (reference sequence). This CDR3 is CASTVSGSPYNEQFF. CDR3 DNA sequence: TGTGCCAGCACGGTCAGCGGGAGTCCGTACAATGAGCAGTTCTTC.

CDR3 sequence (DNA): TGTGCCTGTGGGACTGGGAGCCAAAACATTCAGTACTTC. This gives the protein CACGTGSQNIQYF. V usage is TRBV30 and J usage is TRBJ2-4; possibly TRBD2 for D (6 bases). The CDR3 runs to 13 residues. Germline CDR1 reads GTSNPN; CDR2 reads SVGIG (reference sequence). The V and J ends lost 6 bases and 5 bases respectively, with 14 bases between them.

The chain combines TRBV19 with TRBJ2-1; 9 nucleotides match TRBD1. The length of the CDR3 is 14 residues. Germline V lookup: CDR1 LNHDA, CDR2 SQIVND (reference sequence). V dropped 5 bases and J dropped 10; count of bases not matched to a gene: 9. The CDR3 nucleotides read TGTGCCAGTAGTCCGACACCCGGGACAGGGGAGCAGTTCTTC. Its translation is CASSPTPGTGEQFF. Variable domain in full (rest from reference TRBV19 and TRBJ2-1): DGGITQSPKYLFRKEGQNVTLSCEQNLNHDAMYWYRQDPGQGLRLIYYSQIVNDFQKGDIAEGYSVSREKKESFPLTVTSAQKNPTAFYLCASSPTPGTGEQFFGPGTRLTVL.

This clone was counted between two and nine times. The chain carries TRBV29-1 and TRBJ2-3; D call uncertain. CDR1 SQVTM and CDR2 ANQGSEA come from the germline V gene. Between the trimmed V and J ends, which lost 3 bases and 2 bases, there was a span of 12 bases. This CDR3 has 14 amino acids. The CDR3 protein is CSVDGIGVTDTQYF. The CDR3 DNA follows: TGCAGCGTTGACGGCATTGGGGTCACAGATACGCAGTATTTT.

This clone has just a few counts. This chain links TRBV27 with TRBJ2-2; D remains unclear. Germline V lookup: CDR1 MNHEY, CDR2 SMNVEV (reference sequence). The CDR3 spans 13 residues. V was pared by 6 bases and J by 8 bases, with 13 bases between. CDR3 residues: CASSTTSMGELFF. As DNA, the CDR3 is TGTGCCAGCAGCACGACATCAATGGGGGAGCTGTTTTTT.

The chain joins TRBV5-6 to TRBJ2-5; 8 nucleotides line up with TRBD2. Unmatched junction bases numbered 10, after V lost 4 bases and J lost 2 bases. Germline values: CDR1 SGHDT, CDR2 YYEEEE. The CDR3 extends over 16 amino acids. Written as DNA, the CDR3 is TGTGCCAGCAGCCGATTCAGCGGGAGTAAGCAAGAGACCCAGTACTTC. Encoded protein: CASSRFSGSKQETQYF.

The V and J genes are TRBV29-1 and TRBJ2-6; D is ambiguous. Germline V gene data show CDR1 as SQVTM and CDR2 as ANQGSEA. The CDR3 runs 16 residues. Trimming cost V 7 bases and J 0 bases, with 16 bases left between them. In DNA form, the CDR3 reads TGCAGCGCCCGACTTCCAGAAGACTCTGGGGCCAACGTCCTGACTTTC. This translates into CSARLPEDSGANVLTF.

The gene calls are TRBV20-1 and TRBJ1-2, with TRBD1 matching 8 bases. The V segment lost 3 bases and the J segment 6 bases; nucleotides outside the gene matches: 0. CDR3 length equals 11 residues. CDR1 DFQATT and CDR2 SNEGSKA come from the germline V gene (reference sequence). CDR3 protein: CSARTGDGYTF. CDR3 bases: TGCAGTGCTAGGACAGGGGATGGCTACACCTTC.

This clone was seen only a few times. In DNA, the CDR3 is TGTGCCAGCAGCAGGACGACAGGGGGATCAGAGACCCAGTACTTC. It encodes CASSRTTGGSETQYF. This rearrangement joins TRBV5-6 to TRBJ2-5; the match to TRBD1 covers 9 bases. Germline-derived CDR1 and CDR2 are SGHDT and YYEEEE. This CDR3 comprises 15 residues. V shed 4 bases, J shed 4 bases, and the junction held 8 bases outside the gene matches.

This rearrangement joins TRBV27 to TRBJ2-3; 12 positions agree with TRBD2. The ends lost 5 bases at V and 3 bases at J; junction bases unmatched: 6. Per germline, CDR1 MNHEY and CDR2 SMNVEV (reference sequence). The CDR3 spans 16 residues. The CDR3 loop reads CASSMGLAGGTDTQYF. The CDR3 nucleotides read TGTGCCAGCAGTATGGGACTAGCGGGTGGAACAGATACGCAGTATTTT.